These 12 T cell receptor beta chains were all obtained from the same sample, sequenced in a study of shared clonotypes between healthy human individuals. Data came from immunoSEQ multiplex PCR; TCRdb stores just in-frame clones and leaves some out. Of about 670,000 clones listed, about 78% are singletons. The specimen sequenced was memory CD4+ T cells sorted from blood. Sample subset: CD45RA-negative fraction. These receptors were collected from a young woman in good health.

This clone is a singleton in its sample. The chain recombines TRBV7-9 with TRBJ2-1; 11 bases fit TRBD1. The CDR3 contains 16 residues. Looked up from germline, CDR1 is SEHNR and CDR2 is FQNEAQ (reference sequence). The J segment lost 9 bases and the V segment lost 5 bases, leaving 12 bases of the junction unmatched. The CDR3: CASSASSGTGGVEQFF. As DNA, the CDR3 is TGTGCCAGCAGCGCCAGTTCCGGGACAGGGGGTGTTGAGCAGTTCTTC.

The V gene is TRBV30, the J gene TRBJ2-7; 8 bases agree with TRBD1. Losses at the gene ends were 3 bases for V and 0 bases for J; bases not matched to a gene: 7. Germline V CDR1 and CDR2: GTSNPN, SVGIG (reference sequence). The CDR3 spans 15 residues. For the CDR3, the DNA is TGTGCCTGGAGGGTCGAGGACAGGGACTCCTACGAGCAGTACTTC. The encoded protein is CAWRVEDRDSYEQYF.

The chain uses TRBV30 and TRBJ2-5; maybe TRBD1 (6 bases). This CDR3 has 12 amino acids. The V and J ends lost 2 bases and 5 bases respectively, with 9 bases between them. CDR1 GTSNPN and CDR2 SVGIG come from the germline V gene (reference sequence). The chain's CDR3 is CAWSPQGETQYF. CDR3 in DNA: TGTGCCTGGAGTCCCCAGGGGGAGACCCAGTACTTC.

The V call is TRBV7-2, the J call TRBJ1-2, with a tentative D call TRBD1 (5 bases). This CDR3 comprises 17 residues. The germline gives CDR1 SGHTA, CDR2 FQGNSA. V gave up 0 bases and J gave up 4 bases, with 18 bases separating them. The CDR3 coding sequence is TGTGCCAGCAGCTTAGCGGGGCAGGCGGGTCCTACCTATGGCTACACCTTC. This gives the protein CASSLAGQAGPTYGYTF. Variable domain in full (rest from reference TRBV7-2 and TRBJ1-2): GAGVSQSPSNKVTEKGKDVELRCDPISGHTALYWYRQSLGQGLEFLIYFQGNSAPDKSGLPSDRFSAERTGGSVSTLTIQRTQQEDSAVYLCASSLAGQAGPTYGYTFGSGTRLTVV.

V is TRBV7-8 and J is TRBJ1-2, with no clear D. Trimming stripped 6 bases from V and 1 base from J, with 12 bases between. The CDR3 has 14 residues. In germline, CDR1 is SGHVS, CDR2 FQNEAQ. The CDR3 spells CASSPQIYNYGYTF. As DNA, the CDR3 is TGTGCCAGCAGTCCACAGATCTATAACTATGGCTACACCTTC.

This clone was seen ten or more times. V usage is TRBV2 and J usage is TRBJ1-2; 9 nucleotides align to TRBD1. The germline V gene encodes CDR1 SNHLY and CDR2 FYNNEI. This CDR3 has 14 amino acids. V lost 4 bases, J lost 7 bases, and 7 bases stayed unmatched. The CDR3 is CASSGQTGGSGYTF. CDR3 bases: TGTGCCAGCAGTGGGCAAACAGGGGGCAGTGGCTACACCTTC.

As regards this clone: Different DNA sequences within this sample yield the same CDR3. The rearrangement links TRBV9 to TRBJ2-5, with 7 bases identical to TRBD1. Per germline, CDR1 SGDLS and CDR2 YYNGEE. The J segment lost 1 base and the V segment lost 1 base, leaving 1 base of the junction unmatched. The CDR3 is 14 residues long. CDR3 nucleotide sequence: TGTGCCAGCAGCGTAAACAGGGGCCAAGAGACCCAGTACTTC. This encodes CASSVNRGQETQYF.

The chain uses TRBV27 and TRBJ1-2, with 10 bases that match TRBD1. Unmatched junction bases numbered 9, after V lost 8 bases and J lost 6 bases. The CDR3 contains 14 residues. The germline gives CDR1 MNHEY, CDR2 SMNVEV (reference sequence). Here the CDR3 reads CASRKTGGADGYTF. In nucleotides, the CDR3 is TGTGCCAGCCGAAAGACAGGGGGCGCTGATGGCTACACCTTC.

The chain recombines TRBV2 with TRBJ2-2; the match to TRBD2 covers 14 bases. V gave up 9 bases and J gave up 9 bases; unmatched junction bases: 12. The germline V gene encodes CDR1 SNHLY and CDR2 FYNNEI. The length of the CDR3 is 16 residues. CDR3 amino acids: CASPPWGLAGAWELFF. Here the CDR3 DNA reads TGTGCCAGTCCCCCATGGGGACTAGCGGGAGCCTGGGAGCTGTTTTTT.

V usage is TRBV18 and J usage is TRBJ1-1; D unclear. The V gene lost 4 bases and the J gene lost 5 bases, with 17 bases spanning the gap. In germline, CDR1 is KGHSH, CDR2 LQKENI. The CDR3 contains 15 residues. The CDR3: CASSRAWGEGTEAFF. The CDR3 bases are TGTGCCAGCTCACGTGCCTGGGGTGAAGGGACTGAAGCTTTCTTT.

Written as DNA, the CDR3 is TGTGCCAGCCAGGGAAATAGGGATGAGCAGTTCTTC. Translation: CASQGNRDEQFF. V is TRBV7-8 and J is TRBJ2-1; a possible D gene is TRBD1 (5 bases). V was cut by 8 bases and J by 8 bases, with 13 bases left in between. Per the germline V gene, CDR1 is SGHVS and CDR2 is FQNEAQ. The CDR3 is 12 amino acids.

This clone was seen only once. The chain recombines TRBV18 with TRBJ2-6; D is undetermined. The CDR3 extends over 15 amino acids. V dropped 3 bases and J dropped 1 base, with 7 bases sitting between them. Germline loops: CDR1 KGHSH, CDR2 LQKENI. CDR3 sequence (DNA): TGTGCCAGCTCACCTGACGGGTCTGGGGCCAACGTCCTGACTTTC. The encoded protein is CASSPDGSGANVLTF.